The clone carrying this T cell receptor (beta chain) appeared many times. The data derive from a study of T-cell reconstitution after alpha-beta-depleted transplantation in children. The V end was cut by 2 bases, the J end by 7 bases, with 15 bases between. The CDR3 extends over 14 amino acids. Per the germline V gene, CDR1 is SGHRS and CDR2 is YFSETQ. TCRbeta library preparation incorporated unique molecular identifiers. From the PCR reads, TCRdb called clonotypes with MiXCR, one entry per CDR3 protein. The table shows over 150,000 distinct CDR3 sequences, with around 10% occurring only once. The source material was PBMCs, sampled before TCRalphabeta/CD19-depleted stem cell transplant. The receptor comes from a boy between 2 and 10 years old with acute myeloid leukemia, due to receive a stem cell transplant. V is TRBV5-1 and J is TRBJ1-1; no clear D gene. The CDR3 here is CASSFKHPRLEAFF. As DNA, the CDR3 is TGCGCCAGCAGCTTTAAACATCCTAGACTTGAAGCTTTCTTT.